This T cell receptor (beta chain) was captured by sequencing in a study of T cells after yellow fever vaccination. Study results and caveats: Faster peaking, at day 5 versus 15, marked a secondary response that was weaker. Clonotypes shared by both compartments, CD4 and CD8, made up a small share. Post-booster reappearance was seen for most primary-vaccination clones (about 96% CD4, roughly 88% CD8).

This clonotype was picked up a small number of times. Its antigen is as yet unknown. Germline loops: CDR1 DFQATT, CDR2 SNEGSKA (reference sequence). Trimming cost V 0 bases and J 6 bases, with 12 bases left between them. The CDR3 runs to 14 residues. It was through 5'RACE template switching that TCR cDNA was made, with a universal primer site and UMIs added. In TCRdb, the 5' RACE reads were re-called with MiXCR into one record per CDR3 protein. The data hold fewer than 450,000 distinct CDR3 sequences, with 8.1% observed a single time. This receptor was identified in a man aged 18-30 years who received the YFV17D yellow fever vaccine. The sequencing here drew on PBMCs, taken about 41 days after the first yellow fever vaccination. This rearrangement joins TRBV20-1 to TRBJ2-1, with D perhaps assigned TRBD1 or TRBD2 (5 bases each). This CDR3 is CSARDIGAGNEQFF. The CDR3 DNA sequence: TGCAGTGCTAGAGATATCGGGGCCGGCAATGAGCAGTTCTTC.